This T cell receptor (beta chain) was identified during a study of breast tumors, draining lymph nodes, adjacent tissues. On this clonotype itself: Its antigen is not identified.

In TCRdb, the multiplex PCR reads were re-called with MiXCR into one record per CDR3 protein. Of about 16,000 distinct CDR3 sequences in the sample, approximately 45% were seen once. This CDR3 contains 14 residues. With 5 bases removed from V and 1 base from J, the gap between germline ends came to 8 bases. Germline V gene data show CDR1 as SEHNR and CDR2 as FQNEAQ (reference sequence). Study-wide points: Luminal-like breast cancer showed significantly higher tumor–nontumor repertoire similarity than basal-like. The data were judged consistent with most tumor T cells coming from lymph node and expanding in tumor. Compared with lymph nodes, tumors were less diverse; compared with nontumor tissue, more.

The chain is built from TRBV7-9 and TRBJ1-4; no reliable D call. The sequenced sample was tumor-adjacent breast tissue. This TCR came from a female donor with breast cancer. Some clones in this sample may be carry-over from other donors' samples. DNA of the CDR3: TGTGCCAGCAGCGAGGGAGAAACTAATGAAAAACTGTTTTTT. Translation gives CASSEGETNEKLFF.